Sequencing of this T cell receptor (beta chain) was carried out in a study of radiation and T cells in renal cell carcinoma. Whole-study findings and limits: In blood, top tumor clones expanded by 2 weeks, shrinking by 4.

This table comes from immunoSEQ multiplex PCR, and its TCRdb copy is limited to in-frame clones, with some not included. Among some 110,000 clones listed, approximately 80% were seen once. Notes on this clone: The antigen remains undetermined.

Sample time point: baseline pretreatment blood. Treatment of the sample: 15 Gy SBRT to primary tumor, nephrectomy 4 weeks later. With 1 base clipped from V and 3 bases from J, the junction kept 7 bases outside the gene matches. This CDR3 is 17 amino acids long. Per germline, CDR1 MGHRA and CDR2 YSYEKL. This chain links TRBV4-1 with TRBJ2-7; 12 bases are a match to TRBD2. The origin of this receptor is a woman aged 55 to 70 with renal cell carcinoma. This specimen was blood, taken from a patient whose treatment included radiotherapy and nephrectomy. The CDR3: CASSQVSSGGAIYEQYF. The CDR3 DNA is TGCGCCAGCAGCCAAGTATCTAGCGGGGGGGCCATCTACGAGCAGTACTTC.